This TCR beta chain was recorded in a study of T cell repertoires in cytomegalovirus infection. Background on the study: Used in the study were CMV epitopes, some recently identified and HLA-C-restricted, others well-studied and HLA-B-restricted. CMV infection plus the matching HLA type was flagged by public TCR beta signatures. Study-wide points: It was HLA-C-restricted CMV-specific TCR beta clonotypes that dominated the response ex vivo.

TCRdb fed the reads into MiXCR, producing one record per CDR3 protein. The table includes 900,000 to 950,000 distinct CDR3 sequences, about a third detected once. This clonotype showed up many times. Antigen: not known. Germline V CDR1 and CDR2: SGHDT, YYEEEE. Trimming took 3 bases from V and 2 from J, leaving 11 bases between them. The CDR3 has 14 amino acids. Specimen: cultured CD8+ T cells from PBMCs, collected from culture after CMV antigen stimulation. The J gene is TRBJ1-2, the V gene TRBV5-6; no reliable D call. This clonotype originated in a human donor in good health (CMV status not recorded). Some clones in this sample may be carry-over from other donors' samples. CDR3 protein: CASSSGIENYGYTF. The CDR3 DNA sequence: TGTGCCAGCAGCTCGGGGATAGAGAACTATGGCTACACCTTC. Drawing the rest from reference TRBV5-6 and TRBJ1-2, the complete variable domain is DAGVTQSPTHLIKTRGQQVTLRCSPKSGHDTVSWYQQALGQGPQFIFQYYEEEERQRGNFPDRFSGHQFPNYSSELNVNALLLGDSALYLCASSSGIENYGYTFGSGTRLTVV.